The 27 T cell receptor beta chains listed next were all sequenced from one sample in a study of blood T cell repertoires in COVID-19. Generated by immunoSEQ multiplex PCR, the TCRdb table keeps only in-frame clones and is missing some. The table includes 240,000 or so clones, approximately 86% detected once. The specimen was peripheral blood. The receptors stem from a woman aged 25 to 39 who had recovered from COVID-19.

The chain combines TRBV11-2 with TRBJ2-5; tentative D call: TRBD1 (7 bases). The CDR3 extends over 15 amino acids. Germline loops: CDR1 SGHAT, CDR2 FQNNGV. V was clipped by 5 bases and J by 8 bases, with 21 bases between them. The CDR3 loop reads CASSPGGIAEDTQYF. The CDR3 bases are TGTGCCAGCAGCCCAGGGGGGATAGCCGAGGATACCCAGTACTTC.

The chain recombines TRBV7-3 with TRBJ1-2, with D perhaps TRBD1 (6 bases). The CDR3 has 15 residues. Germline CDR1 SGHTA, CDR2 FQGTGA. V was trimmed by 1 base and J by 4 bases, leaving 13 bases between them. The CDR3: CASSLNAQGSYGYTF. In nucleotides, the CDR3 is TGTGCCAGCAGCTTAAACGCCCAGGGGAGCTATGGCTACACCTTC.

The chain uses TRBV2 and TRBJ2-1; D is perhaps TRBD2 (5 bases). Germline V gene data show CDR1 as SNHLY and CDR2 as FYNNEI. The CDR3 sequence is 13 residues long. Trimming took 1 base from V and 6 from J, leaving 7 bases between them. The CDR3: CASSEGLANEQFF. As DNA, the CDR3 is TGTGCCAGCAGTGAAGGTCTAGCCAATGAGCAGTTCTTC.

The chain is built from TRBV14 and TRBJ2-2; 12 bases align to TRBD1. The CDR3 is 18 amino acids. Germline-derived CDR1 and CDR2 are SGHDN and FVKESK. The trim removed 3 bases at V and 2 bases at J, leaving 7 bases unmatched. CDR3 residues: CASSQFSGQGANTGELFF. The CDR3 bases are TGTGCCAGCAGCCAGTTCTCGGGACAGGGGGCCAACACCGGGGAGCTGTTTTTT.

J is TRBJ2-7 and V is TRBV3-1 (or the pseudogene TRBV3-2); D unresolved. The germline gives CDR1 LGHDT, CDR2 YNNKEL (reference sequence). The V gene lost 3 bases and the J gene lost 3 bases, with 3 bases spanning the gap. This CDR3 is 11 amino acids long. The CDR3 protein is CASSHYYEQYF. As DNA, the CDR3 is TGTGCCAGCAGCCATTACTACGAGCAGTACTTC.

The rearrangement joins TRBV14 to TRBJ2-5; tentatively, D is TRBD2 (5 bases). The CDR3 loop spans 12 amino acids. Trimming removed 3 bases at V and 3 bases at J, with 5 bases between. CDR1 SGHDN and CDR2 FVKESK come from the germline V gene. The CDR3 DNA follows: TGTGCCAGCAGCCAGAGGGAAGAGACCCAGTACTTC. Amino acid sequence: CASSQREETQYF.

V usage is TRBV27 and J usage is TRBJ2-3, with 7 nucleotides matching TRBD1. Looked up from germline, CDR1 is MNHEY and CDR2 is SMNVEV (reference sequence). The CDR3 length is 17 residues. V lost 5 bases to trimming and J lost 5 bases; unmatched junction nucleotides: 16. CDR3 sequence: CASSPGQVLPRGDTQYF. The CDR3 coding sequence is TGTGCCAGCAGTCCCGGACAGGTCCTCCCGCGCGGAGATACGCAGTATTTT.

This rearrangement joins TRBV4-1 to TRBJ2-3; D not certain. CDR3 length equals 14 residues. Germline V lookup: CDR1 MGHRA, CDR2 YSYEKL. V dropped 2 bases and J dropped 2 bases, with 8 bases sitting between them. The CDR3 DNA sequence: TGCGCCAGCAGCCAACGGTCATCCACAGATACGCAGTATTTT. Translating gives CASSQRSSTDTQYF.

CDR3 in amino acids: CASTSGEVAGNTIYF. In DNA form, the CDR3 reads TGTGCCAGCACTTCGGGGGAGGTAGCTGGAAACACCATATATTTT. This chain joins TRBV11-2 and TRBJ1-3; the D gene is possibly TRBD1 (5 bases). V lost 7 bases and J lost 2, with 15 bases in between. Looked up from germline, CDR1 is SGHAT and CDR2 is FQNNGV. This CDR3 is built from 15 residues.

Only one count was recorded for this clone. This chain uses TRBV5-4 with TRBJ2-1; 12 nucleotides agree with TRBD2. This CDR3 is 18 amino acids long. Germline V gene lookup returns CDR1 SGHNT and CDR2 YYREEE (reference sequence). V lost 1 base and J lost 3; bases outside the gene matches: 8. CDR3 protein: CASSLWPSGGAYYNEQFF. The CDR3 DNA is TGTGCCAGCAGCTTGTGGCCTAGCGGGGGGGCCTACTACAATGAGCAGTTCTTC. The variable domain in full, with the rest retrieved from reference TRBV5-4 and TRBJ2-1, is ETGVTQSPTHLIKTRGQQVTLRCSSQSGHNTVSWYQQALGQGPQFIFQYYREEENGRGNFPPRFSGLQFPNYSSELNVNALELDDSALYLCASSLWPSGGAYYNEQFFGPGTRLTVL.

The chain carries TRBV4-1 and TRBJ2-5, with a possible D match to TRBD2 (7 bases). Per germline, CDR1 MGHRA and CDR2 YSYEKL. Trimming removed 4 bases at V and 5 bases at J, with 20 bases between. The CDR3 extends over 16 amino acids. The CDR3 protein is CASSREGGVGEETQYF. CDR3 in DNA: TGCGCCAGCAGCCGGGAGGGGGGAGTTGGGGAGGAGACCCAGTACTTC.

This chain connects TRBV7-8 to TRBJ2-3, with D possibly TRBD2 on 6 matching bases. The CDR3 spans 13 residues. Deletions cut 2 bases from V and 7 bases from J, with 10 bases between. Germline CDR1 and CDR2: SGHVS and FQNEAQ. The CDR3 protein is CASSLSRGNTQYF. The CDR3 nucleotides are TGTGCCAGCAGCTTATCCCGGGGGAATACGCAGTATTTT.

The chain carries TRBV4-2 and TRBJ1-3; TRBD1 matches 11 bases. Germline values: CDR1 LGHNA, CDR2 YNFKEQ. J was trimmed by 2 bases and V by 3 bases; bases with no gene match: 0. This CDR3 contains 15 residues. In nucleotides, the CDR3 is TGTGCCAGCAGCCAGGGACAGGGGGCTGGAAACACCATATATTTT. Translating gives CASSQGQGAGNTIYF.

V and J are TRBV19 and TRBJ1-2; weak D call: TRBD1 (6 bases). The CDR3 is 13 residues long. V lost 3 bases and J lost 3, with 8 bases in between. CDR1 is LNHDA and CDR2 is SQIVND in the germline V gene (reference sequence). In nucleotides, the CDR3 is TGTGCCAGTAGTATTGAGGGGGACTATGGCTACACCTTC. This gives the protein CASSIEGDYGYTF.

The J gene is TRBJ2-7, the V gene TRBV7-9; 10 nucleotides align to TRBD2. The CDR3 extends over 15 amino acids. V dropped 5 bases and J dropped 5; count of bases not matched to a gene: 9. Germline lookup yields CDR1 SEHNR and CDR2 FQNEAQ (reference sequence). The CDR3 loop reads CASSPRGLALNEQYF. The CDR3 DNA is TGTGCCAGCAGCCCCCGGGGACTAGCGTTAAACGAGCAGTACTTC.

This chain uses TRBV18 with TRBJ2-6, with 9 positions matching TRBD2. V dropped 3 bases and J dropped 3; count of bases not matched to a gene: 6. Germline CDR1 reads KGHSH; CDR2 reads LQKENI. The CDR3 is 17 residues long. CDR3 sequence (DNA): TGTGCCAGCTCACCGCGGGGGGGCCTAGGTGGGGCCAACGTCCTGACTTTC. Residues: CASSPRGGLGGANVLTF.

The genes are TRBV2 and TRBJ1-2, with TRBD1 as a possible D gene (6 bases). V dropped 7 bases and J dropped 3 bases, with 12 bases sitting between them. In germline, CDR1 is SNHLY, CDR2 FYNNEI. This CDR3 contains 13 residues. As DNA, the CDR3 is TGTGCCAGCAATCAACAGGGACACTATGGCTACACCTTC. It specifies CASNQQGHYGYTF.

With regard to this clone: A junction end diverges from the germline sequence, so it may reflect a read error. The chain recombines TRBV2 with TRBJ1-1; TRBD1 is a possible D gene (6 bases). Germline CDR1 SNHLY, CDR2 FYNNEI. The CDR3 has 11 amino acids. The CDR3 loop reads CASRLQTGHTF. The CDR3 coding sequence is TGTGCCAGCAGACTTCAAACAGGGCACACGTTT.

V is TRBV12-5 and J is TRBJ2-3, with 8 positions matching TRBD2. The germline CDR1 and CDR2 sequences are LGHNT and FRNRAP. This CDR3 region has 16 residues. The junction had 10 bases not matched to a gene; V was cut back by 6 bases and J by 2 bases. CDR3: CASGPGLAAVTDTQYF. The CDR3 DNA reads as TGTGCTAGTGGCCCCGGACTAGCTGCGGTCACAGATACGCAGTATTTT. Based on the CDR3 plus reference TRBV12-5 and TRBJ2-3, the full variable domain is DARVTQTPRHKVTEMGQEVTMRCQPILGHNTVFWYRQTMMQGLELLAYFRNRAPLDDSGMPKDRFSAEMPDATLATLKIQPSEPRDSAVYFCASGPGLAAVTDTQYFGPGTRLTVL.

The rearrangement links TRBV19 to TRBJ1-1, with 7 bases lining up with TRBD1. Looked up from germline, CDR1 is LNHDA and CDR2 is SQIVND (reference sequence). This CDR3 has 13 amino acids. V lost 3 bases and J lost 6; bases outside the gene matches: 4. In DNA, the CDR3 is TGTGCCAGTAGTATTCTAGGGGGCTCTGAAGCTTTCTTT. Translation: CASSILGGSEAFF.

The chain combines TRBV18 with TRBJ1-2; D remains unclear. The V end was cut by 3 bases, the J end by 2 bases, with 7 bases between. This CDR3 has 13 amino acids. Germline V gene sequence: CDR1 KGHSH, CDR2 LQKENI. CDR3 loop: CASSPTENYGYTF. CDR3 DNA: TGTGCCAGCTCACCTACAGAGAACTATGGCTACACCTTC.

Regarding this clone: Other nucleotide sequences from this sample produce the same CDR3. The rearrangement joins TRBV11-2 to TRBJ2-1, with TRBD2 matching over 14 bases. Per the germline V gene, CDR1 is SGHAT and CDR2 is FQNNGV. Losses at the gene ends were 1 base for V and 9 bases for J; bases not matched to a gene: 5. CDR3 length equals 16 residues. The DNA for the CDR3 is TGTGCCAGCAGCTTAGGACTAGCGGGGGGGCGAGGTGAGCAGTTCTTC. As protein: CASSLGLAGGRGEQFF.

This chain connects TRBV7-6 to TRBJ1-4; 8 bases are a match to TRBD1. With V trimmed by 1 base and J by 7 bases, 8 bases remained unmatched. CDR3 length equals 16 residues. Germline loops: CDR1 SGHVS, CDR2 FNYEAQ. CDR3 region: CASSLGQGAGGEKLFF. The CDR3 region has the DNA TGTGCCAGCAGCTTAGGTCAGGGGGCTGGGGGTGAAAAACTGTTTTTT.

The chain is built from TRBV7-6 and TRBJ2-1; TRBD1 aligns across 7 bases. J gave up 0 bases and V 6 bases, and 5 bases lay outside the gene matches. The CDR3 sequence is 15 residues long. From germline, CDR1 is SGHVS and CDR2 FNYEAQ. CDR3 in amino acids: CASRVAGGSYNEQFF. The CDR3 region has the DNA TGTGCCAGCAGGGTGGCAGGGGGCTCCTACAATGAGCAGTTCTTC.

The chain links TRBV29-1 to TRBJ1-2; 9 bases agree with TRBD1. The CDR3 is 14 amino acids. The germline CDR1 and CDR2 sequences are SQVTM and ANQGSEA. Trimming at V came to 4 bases and at J to 0 bases, leaving 3 bases not matched to a gene. CDR3 DNA: TGCAGCGTTGCGACAGGGGGAACTAACTATGGCTACACCTTC. Amino acids: CSVATGGTNYGYTF. Drawing the rest from reference TRBV29-1 and TRBJ1-2, the complete variable domain is SAVISQKPSRDICQRGTSLTIQCQVDSQVTMMFWYRQQPGQSLTLIATANQGSEATYESGFVIDKFPISRPNLTFSTLTVSNMSPEDSSIYLCSVATGGTNYGYTFGSGTRLTVV.

The chain couples TRBV18 to TRBJ2-7, with 10 positions matching TRBD2. There are 16 residues in the CDR3. With V trimmed by 1 base and J by 8 bases, 11 bases remained unmatched. The germline V gene encodes CDR1 KGHSH and CDR2 LQKENI. CDR3 loop: CASSPLSSGGRIKQYF. CDR3 bases: TGTGCCAGCTCACCACTTTCTAGCGGGGGTAGAATCAAGCAGTACTTC.

This clone was seen a few times. This sequence joins TRBV27 and TRBJ2-7; tentative D call: TRBD2 (5 bases). This CDR3 is 14 amino acids long. From germline, CDR1 is MNHEY and CDR2 SMNVEV (reference sequence). Trimming shortened V by 5 bases and J by 1 base, and 12 bases separated the two germline ends. In nucleotides, the CDR3 is TGTGCCAGCAGTCACCGGAGCGGTTCCTACGAGCAGTACTTC. It encodes CASSHRSGSYEQYF.